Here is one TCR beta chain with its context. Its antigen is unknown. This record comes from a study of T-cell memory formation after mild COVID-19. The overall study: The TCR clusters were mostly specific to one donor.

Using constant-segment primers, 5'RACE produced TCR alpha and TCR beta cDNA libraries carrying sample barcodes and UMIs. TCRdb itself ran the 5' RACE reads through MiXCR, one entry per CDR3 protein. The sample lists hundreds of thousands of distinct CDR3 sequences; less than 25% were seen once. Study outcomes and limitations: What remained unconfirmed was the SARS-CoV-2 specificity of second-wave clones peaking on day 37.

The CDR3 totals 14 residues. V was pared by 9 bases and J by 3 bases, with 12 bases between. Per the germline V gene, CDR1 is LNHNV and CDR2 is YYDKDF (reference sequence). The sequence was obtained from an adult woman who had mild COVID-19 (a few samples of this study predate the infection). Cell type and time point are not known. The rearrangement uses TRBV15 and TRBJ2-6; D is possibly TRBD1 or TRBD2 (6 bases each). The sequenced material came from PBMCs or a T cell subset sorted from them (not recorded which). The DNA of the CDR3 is TGTGCCACGGTAGGGGGGTATGGGGCCAACGTCCTGACTTTC. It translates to CATVGGYGANVLTF.